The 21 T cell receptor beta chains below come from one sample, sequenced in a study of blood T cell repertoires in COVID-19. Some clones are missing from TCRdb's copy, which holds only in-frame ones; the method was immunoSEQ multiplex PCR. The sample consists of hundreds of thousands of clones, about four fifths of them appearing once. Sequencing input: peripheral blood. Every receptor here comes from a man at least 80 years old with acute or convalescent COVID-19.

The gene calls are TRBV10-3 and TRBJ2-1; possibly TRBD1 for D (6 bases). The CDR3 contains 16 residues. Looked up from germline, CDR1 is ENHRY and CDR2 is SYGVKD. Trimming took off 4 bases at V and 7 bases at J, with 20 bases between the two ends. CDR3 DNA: TGTGCCATCAGTGTTCCAAGGGGGACGGTTGGGAATGAGCAGTTCTTC. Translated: CAISVPRGTVGNEQFF.

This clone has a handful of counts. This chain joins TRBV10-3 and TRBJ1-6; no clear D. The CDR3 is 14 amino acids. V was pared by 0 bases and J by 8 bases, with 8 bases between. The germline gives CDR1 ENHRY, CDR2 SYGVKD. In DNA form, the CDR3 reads TGTGCCATCAGTGAGTCACCAGTGGATTCACCCCTCCACTTT. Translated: CAISESPVDSPLHF.

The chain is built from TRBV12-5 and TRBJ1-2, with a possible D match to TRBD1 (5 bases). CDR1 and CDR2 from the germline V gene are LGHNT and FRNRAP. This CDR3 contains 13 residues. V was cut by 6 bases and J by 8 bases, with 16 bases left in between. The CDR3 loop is CASGPRTRGGYTF. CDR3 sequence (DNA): TGTGCTAGTGGACCGAGGACAAGAGGCGGCTACACCTTC.

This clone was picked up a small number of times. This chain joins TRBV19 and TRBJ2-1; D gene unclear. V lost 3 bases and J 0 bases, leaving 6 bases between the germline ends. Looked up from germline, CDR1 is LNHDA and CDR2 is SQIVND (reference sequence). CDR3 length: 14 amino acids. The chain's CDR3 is CASSISSSYNEQFF. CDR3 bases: TGTGCCAGTAGTATTAGCAGCTCCTACAATGAGCAGTTCTTC.

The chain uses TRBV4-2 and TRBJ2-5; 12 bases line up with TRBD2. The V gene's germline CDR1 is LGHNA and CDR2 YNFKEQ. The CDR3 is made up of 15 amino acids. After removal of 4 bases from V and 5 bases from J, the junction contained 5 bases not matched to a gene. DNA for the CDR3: TGTGCCAGCAGCCTGACTAGCGGGAGTGGGGAGACCCAGTACTTC. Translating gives CASSLTSGSGETQYF.

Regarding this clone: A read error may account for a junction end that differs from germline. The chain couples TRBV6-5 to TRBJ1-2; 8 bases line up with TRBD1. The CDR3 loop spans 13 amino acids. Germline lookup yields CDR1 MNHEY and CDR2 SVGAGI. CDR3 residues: CASSYRRGRSDFF. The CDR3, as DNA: TGTGCCAGCAGTTATCGCAGGGGGCGGTCGGATTTCTTC.

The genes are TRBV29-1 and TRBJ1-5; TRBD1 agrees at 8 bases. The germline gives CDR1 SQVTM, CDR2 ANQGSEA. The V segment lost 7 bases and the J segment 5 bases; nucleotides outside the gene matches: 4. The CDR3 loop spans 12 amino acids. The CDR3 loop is CSAGQGDQPQHF. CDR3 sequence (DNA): TGCAGCGCCGGACAGGGTGATCAGCCCCAGCATTTT.

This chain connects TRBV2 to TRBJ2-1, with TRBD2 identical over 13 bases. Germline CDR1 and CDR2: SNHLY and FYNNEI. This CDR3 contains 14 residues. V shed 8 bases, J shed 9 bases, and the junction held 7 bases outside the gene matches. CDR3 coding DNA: TGTGCCAGCGCCGGACTAGCGGGGGCGGGTGAGCAGTTCTTC. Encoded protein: CASAGLAGAGEQFF.

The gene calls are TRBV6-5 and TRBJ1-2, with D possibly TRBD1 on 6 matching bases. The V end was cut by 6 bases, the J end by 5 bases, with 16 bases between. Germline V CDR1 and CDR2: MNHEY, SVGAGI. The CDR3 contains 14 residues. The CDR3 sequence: CASSVSGDTYGYTF. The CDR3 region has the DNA TGTGCCAGCAGCGTCTCCGGGGACACGTATGGCTACACCTTC.

CDR3 protein: CASSLLGLRGTAATQYF. In DNA, the CDR3 is TGTGCCAGCAGCTTATTGGGGCTGAGGGGGACCGCTGCGACCCAGTACTTC. V usage is TRBV7-6 and J usage is TRBJ2-5; perhaps TRBD1 as D (6 bases). V was cut by 2 bases and J by 7 bases, with 23 bases left in between. This CDR3 has 17 amino acids. From germline, CDR1 is SGHVS and CDR2 FNYEAQ.

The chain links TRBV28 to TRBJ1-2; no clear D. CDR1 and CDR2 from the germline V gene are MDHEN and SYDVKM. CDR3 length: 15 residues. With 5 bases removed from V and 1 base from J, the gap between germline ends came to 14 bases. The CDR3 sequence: CASSAPLQVNYGYTF. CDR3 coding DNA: TGTGCCAGCAGTGCGCCTCTTCAGGTTAACTATGGCTACACCTTC.

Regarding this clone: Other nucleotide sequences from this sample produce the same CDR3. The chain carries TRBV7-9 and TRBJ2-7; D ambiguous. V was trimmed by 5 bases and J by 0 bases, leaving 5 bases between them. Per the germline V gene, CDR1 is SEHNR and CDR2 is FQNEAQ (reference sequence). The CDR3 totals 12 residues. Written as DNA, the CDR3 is TGTGCCAGCAGCCCAGGCTCCTACGAGCAGTACTTC. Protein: CASSPGSYEQYF. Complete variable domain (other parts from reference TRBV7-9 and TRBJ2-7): DTGVSQNPRHKITKRGQNVTFRCDPISEHNRLYWYRQTLGQGPEFLTYFQNEAQLEKSRLLSDRFSAERPKGSFSTLEIQRTEQGDSAMYLCASSPGSYEQYFGPGTRLTVT.

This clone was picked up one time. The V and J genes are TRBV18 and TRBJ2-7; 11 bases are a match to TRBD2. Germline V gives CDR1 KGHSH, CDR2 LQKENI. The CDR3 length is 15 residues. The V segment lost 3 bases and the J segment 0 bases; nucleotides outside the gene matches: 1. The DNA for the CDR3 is TGTGCCAGCTCACCGACTAGCGGGGCCTCCTACGAGCAGTACTTC. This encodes CASSPTSGASYEQYF. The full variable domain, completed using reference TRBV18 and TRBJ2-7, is NAGVMQNPRHLVRRRGQEARLRCSPMKGHSHVYWYRQLPEEGLKFMVYLQKENIIDESGMPKERFSAEFPKEGPSILRIQQVVRGDSAAYFCASSPTSGASYEQYFGPGTRLTVT.

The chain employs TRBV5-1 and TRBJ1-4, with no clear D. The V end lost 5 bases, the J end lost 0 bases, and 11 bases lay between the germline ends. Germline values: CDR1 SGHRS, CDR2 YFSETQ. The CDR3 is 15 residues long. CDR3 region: CASSPDMTTNEKLFF. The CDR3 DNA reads TGCGCCAGCAGTCCAGACATGACAACTAATGAAAAACTGTTTTTT.

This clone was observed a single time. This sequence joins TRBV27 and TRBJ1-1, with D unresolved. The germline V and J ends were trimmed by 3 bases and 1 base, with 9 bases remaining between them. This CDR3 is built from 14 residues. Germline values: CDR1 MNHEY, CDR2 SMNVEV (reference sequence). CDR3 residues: CASSFGFSNTEAFF. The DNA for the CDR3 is TGTGCCAGCAGTTTCGGGTTTTCGAACACTGAAGCTTTCTTT.

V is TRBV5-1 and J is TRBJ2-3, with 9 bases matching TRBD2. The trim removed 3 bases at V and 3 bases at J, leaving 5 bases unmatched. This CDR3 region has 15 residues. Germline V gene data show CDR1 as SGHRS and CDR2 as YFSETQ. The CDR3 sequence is CASSSRGGLTDTQYF. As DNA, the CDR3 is TGCGCCAGCAGCTCGCGGGGGGGCCTGACAGATACGCAGTATTTT.

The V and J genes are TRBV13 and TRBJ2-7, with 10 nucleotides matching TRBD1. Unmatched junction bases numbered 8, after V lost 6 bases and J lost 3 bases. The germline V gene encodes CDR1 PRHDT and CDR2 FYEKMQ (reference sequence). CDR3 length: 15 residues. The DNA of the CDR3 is TGTGCCAGCAGGACCTACCGGGACAGGGGCTACGAGCAGTACTTC. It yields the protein CASRTYRDRGYEQYF.

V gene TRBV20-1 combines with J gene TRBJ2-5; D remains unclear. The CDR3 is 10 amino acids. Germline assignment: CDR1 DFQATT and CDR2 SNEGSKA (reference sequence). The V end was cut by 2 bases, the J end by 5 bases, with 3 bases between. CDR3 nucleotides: TGCAGTGCTAGACGGGAGACCCAGTACTTC. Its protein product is CSARRETQYF.

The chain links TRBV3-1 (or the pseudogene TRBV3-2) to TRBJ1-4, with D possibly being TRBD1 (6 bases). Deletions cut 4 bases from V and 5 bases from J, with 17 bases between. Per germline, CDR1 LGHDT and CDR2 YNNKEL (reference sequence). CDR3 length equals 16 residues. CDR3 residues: CASSPFKTGGNEKLFF. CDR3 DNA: TGTGCCAGCAGCCCGTTTAAGACAGGTGGGAATGAAAAACTGTTTTTT.

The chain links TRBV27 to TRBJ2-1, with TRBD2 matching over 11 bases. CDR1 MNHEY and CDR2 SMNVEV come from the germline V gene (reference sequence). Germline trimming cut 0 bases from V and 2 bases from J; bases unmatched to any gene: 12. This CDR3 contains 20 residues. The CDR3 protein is CASSLSVVSWGLAAYNEQFF. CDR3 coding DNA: TGTGCCAGCAGTTTATCAGTCGTATCGTGGGGACTAGCGGCCTACAATGAGCAGTTCTTC.

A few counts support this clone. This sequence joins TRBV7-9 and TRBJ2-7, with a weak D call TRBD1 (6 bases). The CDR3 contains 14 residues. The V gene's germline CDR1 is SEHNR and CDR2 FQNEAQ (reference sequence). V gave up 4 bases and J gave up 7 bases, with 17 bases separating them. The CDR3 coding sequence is TGTGCCAGCAGCTCTAGGACAGTTCCGGGGGAGCAGTACTTC. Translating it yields CASSSRTVPGEQYF.